A selection of T cell receptor beta chains follows, all from one sample in a study of blood T cell repertoires in COVID-19. Profiling relied on immunoSEQ multiplex PCR, and the TCRdb table lists in-frame clones only, not all of them. The sample lists 250,000 to 300,000 clones; over 65% were seen once. The sequencing input was peripheral blood. These TCRs come from a man aged 55 to 70 who had recovered from COVID-19. Both conserved end residues are part of each CDR3. Fields, in order: clone size, J gene, V gene, D gene, CDR3 DNA, CDR3 protein. D genes are given only for firm matches. Some rows mark clone size as missing; the rest say once, few, many or name a class of expanded clone.

size: .; J: TRBJ1-1; V: TRBV2; D: .; DNA: TGTGCCAGCAGCCGCGGGGGGGGGACAGCTTTCTTT; CDR3: CASSRGGGTAFF
size: .; J: TRBJ1-1; V: TRBV6-5; D: .; DNA: TGTGCCAGCAGTCCAATGAACACTGAAGCTTTCTTT; CDR3: CASSPMNTEAFF
size: .; J: TRBJ2-3; V: TRBV25-1; D: .; DNA: TGTGCCAGCAGTGATGGTCGGGGTGGGAGCACAGATACGCAGTATTTT; CDR3: CASSDGRGGSTDTQYF
size: .; J: TRBJ1-6; V: TRBV5-4; D: .; DNA: TGTGCCAGCAGCTTGTCGGGGGGAAGAGCCTATAATTCACCCCTCCACTTT; CDR3: CASSLSGGRAYNSPLHF
size: .; J: TRBJ2-3; V: TRBV18; D: .; DNA: TGTGCCAGCTCAATCCGGGTTGGGGCGGAGGATACGCAGTATTTT; CDR3: CASSIRVGAEDTQYF
size: .; J: TRBJ2-7; V: TRBV19; D: TRBD1; DNA: TGTGCCAGTAGTATAGAACCAGGGGGCTCCTACGAGCAGTACTTC; CDR3: CASSIEPGGSYEQYF
size: .; J: TRBJ2-2; V: TRBV5-6; D: .; DNA: TGTGCCAGCAGCTTGGAGGGTAGGGGTGCCGGGGAGCTGTTTTTT; CDR3: CASSLEGRGAGELFF
size: .; J: TRBJ2-7; V: TRBV7-4; D: .; DNA: TGTGCCAGCAGCTTAGTTGGCGGCAAAATCTACGAGCAGTACTTC; CDR3: CASSLVGGKIYEQYF
size: .; J: TRBJ2-5; V: TRBV19; D: .; DNA: TGTGCCACTAGGATGGGGGCTGGCGAGACCCAGTACTTC; CDR3: CATRMGAGETQYF
size: .; J: TRBJ2-5; V: TRBV28; D: TRBD2; DNA: TGTGCCAGCCGGAGGGCGGGGGGGAAAAAGACCCAGTACTTC; CDR3: CASRRAGGKKTQYF
size: .; J: TRBJ2-7; V: TRBV12-1; D: .; DNA: TGTGCCAGCAGCCCTGGGGCCGGACAGACGAACTCCTACGAGCAGTACTTC; CDR3: CASSPGAGQTNSYEQYF
size: .; J: TRBJ1-2; V: TRBV9; D: .; DNA: TGTGCCAGCAACGCGGGACTTTATGGCTACACCTTC; CDR3: CASNAGLYGYTF
size: .; J: TRBJ1-1; V: TRBV7-9; D: .; DNA: TGTGCCAGCAGCTCGGGACACCCAAACACTGAAGCTTTCTTT; CDR3: CASSSGHPNTEAFF
size: .; J: TRBJ1-2; V: TRBV19; D: TRBD1; DNA: TGTGCCAGTAGTGGGGACAGTAGAGCTAACTATGGCTACACCTTC; CDR3: CASSGDSRANYGYTF
size: .; J: TRBJ2-5; V: TRBV5-5; D: .; DNA: TGTGCCAGCAGCTTGGAGCCAGCGAGGGAGACCCAGTACTTC; CDR3: CASSLEPARETQYF
size: few; J: TRBJ2-7; V: TRBV6-2/TRBV6-3; D: .; DNA: TGTGCCAGCAGTCTTGGGGGCGCCTCCTACGAGCAGTACTTC; CDR3: CASSLGGASYEQYF
size: .; J: TRBJ2-3; V: TRBV3-1/TRBV3-2; D: .; DNA: TGTGCCAGCAGCCAAACAGCAGTGGGCCCCGATACGCAGTATTTT; CDR3: CASSQTAVGPDTQYF
size: .; J: TRBJ2-1; V: TRBV6-5; D: .; DNA: TGTGCCAGCAGTCGGGAAAGGAGGGAAGGTGAGCAGTTCTTC; CDR3: CASSRERREGEQFF
size: .; J: TRBJ2-7; V: TRBV5-1; D: TRBD1; DNA: TGCGCCAGCAGTTCTAGGACAGGGGGTCTAGGCGAGCAGTACTTC; CDR3: CASSSRTGGLGEQYF
size: .; J: TRBJ2-4; V: TRBV11-2; D: TRBD1; DNA: TGTGCCAGCAGCCTACGACAGGGACGGGGCAACATTCAGTACTTC; CDR3: CASSLRQGRGNIQYF
size: .; J: TRBJ1-3; V: TRBV5-6; D: .; DNA: TGTGCCAGCAGCTTTCGGACCGCCCGGGGATCCGGAAACACCATATATTTT; CDR3: CASSFRTARGSGNTIYF
size: .; J: TRBJ1-6; V: TRBV3-1/TRBV3-2; D: .; DNA: TGTGCCAGCAGCCAAGATCATAGTAATTCACCCCTCCACTTT; CDR3: CASSQDHSNSPLHF
size: .; J: TRBJ2-3; V: TRBV5-1; D: .; DNA: TGCGCCAGCAGCTTCACAGGGAGAGATACGCAGTATTTT; CDR3: CASSFTGRDTQYF
size: .; J: TRBJ1-3; V: TRBV30; D: .; DNA: TGTGCCTGGAGTGCGAGCAGGGGAAACACCATATATTTT; CDR3: CAWSASRGNTIYF
size: .; J: TRBJ2-7; V: TRBV20-1; D: .; DNA: TGCAGTGCTAGTTTTGCTAGCGACCTTACCTACGAGCAGTACTTC; CDR3: CSASFASDLTYEQYF
size: .; J: TRBJ1-5; V: TRBV3-1/TRBV3-2; D: .; DNA: TGTGCCAGCAGCCAAGGGGGCGGGGGGAGACTTTTAGGTCAGCCCCAGCATTTT; CDR3: CASSQGGGGRLLGQPQHF
size: once; J: TRBJ1-5; V: TRBV9; D: TRBD1; DNA: TGTGCCAGCAGCTATGGACAGGGAGGCAATCAGCCCCAGCATTTT; CDR3: CASSYGQGGNQPQHF
size: few; J: TRBJ2-2; V: TRBV9; D: .; DNA: TGTGCCAGCAGCGCGGCTGAGGCCGGGGAGCTGTTTTTT; CDR3: CASSAAEAGELFF
size: few; J: TRBJ2-7; V: TRBV28; D: .; DNA: TGTGCCAGCAGTGTAGGGGGGGCCTCCTACGAGCAGTACTTC; CDR3: CASSVGGASYEQYF
size: once; J: TRBJ2-2; V: TRBV18; D: TRBD1; DNA: TGTGCCAGCTCACAACAGGGGGCGAACACCGGGGAGCTGTTTTTT; CDR3: CASSQQGANTGELFF
size: .; J: TRBJ2-2; V: TRBV11-2; D: TRBD1; DNA: TGTGCCAGCGATTCACTCCGCGGACAGGGTAGGACCGGGGAGCTGTTTTTT; CDR3: CASDSLRGQGRTGELFF
size: few; J: TRBJ1-4; V: TRBV11-1; D: .; DNA: TGTGCCAGCAGCCCGGGGGGACAAGTTAATGAAAAACTGTTTTTT; CDR3: CASSPGGQVNEKLFF
size: .; J: TRBJ1-1; V: TRBV5-8; D: TRBD1; DNA: TGTGCCAGCAGCCTACAGGGGGCAACTGAAGCTTTCTTT; CDR3: CASSLQGATEAFF
size: once; J: TRBJ1-4; V: TRBV18; D: TRBD1; DNA: TGTGCCAGCTCTCCCGACAGGGGAACTAATGAAAAACTGTTTTTT; CDR3: CASSPDRGTNEKLFF
size: .; J: TRBJ2-1; V: TRBV3-1/TRBV3-2; D: TRBD2; DNA: TGTGCCAGCAGCCAAGGCGACCCGGGACTAGCGGGAGGGCGGTGGCAGTTCTTC; CDR3: CASSQGDPGLAGGRWQFF
size: .; J: TRBJ2-7; V: TRBV18; D: .; DNA: TGTGCCAGCTCACCAACTTCCGGGACACCCTACGAGCAGTACTTC; CDR3: CASSPTSGTPYEQYF
size: .; J: TRBJ2-7; V: TRBV5-1; D: TRBD2; DNA: TGCGCCAGCAGCTTGGAACTAGCGGGGAACTACGAGCAGTACTTC; CDR3: CASSLELAGNYEQYF
size: few; J: TRBJ2-2; V: TRBV10-1; D: .; DNA: TGCGCCAGCAGTGAGAACCGGGGTGGCACCGGGGAGCTGTTTTTT; CDR3: CASSENRGGTGELFF
size: .; J: TRBJ2-2; V: TRBV5-1; D: TRBD2; DNA: TGCGCCAGCAGCTCGGGACTAGCGGGAGGAAGAACCGGGGAGCTGTTTTTT; CDR3: CASSSGLAGGRTGELFF
size: .; J: TRBJ1-2; V: TRBV30; D: .; DNA: TGTGCCTGGAGTCGACGCGACAAGAACTATGGCTACACCTTC; CDR3: CAWSRRDKNYGYTF
size: .; J: TRBJ1-6; V: TRBV5-4; D: .; DNA: TGTGCCAGCAGCCCCACTGCGGCAGGGAATTCACCCCTCCACTTT; CDR3: CASSPTAAGNSPLHF